This is a list of T cell receptor beta chains from one sample in a study of blood T cells in healthy people across ages. TCRdb re-analysed the 5' RACE reads in MiXCR, keeping a single row per CDR3 protein. The table has 450,000 to 600,000 distinct CDR3 sequences, about 28% seen once; the top ten hold approximately 3.6%. The sample also formed part of further work on T cells of mothers and their children.

The sequenced sample consisted of blood. Receptor source: a boy younger than 10 in good health. Both conserved end residues are part of each CDR3. A D gene is named only where the DNA matches it firmly.

>TRBJ1-2|TRBV6-5|NA
CASRGPYSGYTF
>NA|TRBV5-1|NA
CASSYAGGSYEQYF
>TRBJ2-2|TRBV27|NA
CASSSISGFMTLSGELFF
>TRBJ2-2|TRBV6-1|TRBD1
CASWTGNTGELFF
>TRBJ1-3|TRBV6-5|NA
CASSYREAGNTIYF
>TRBJ2-1|TRBV29-1|TRBD2
CSVGAGSYNEQFF
>TRBJ2-7|TRBV5-5|TRBD2
CASSLTGTKDEQYF
>TRBJ2-3|TRBV5-5|NA
CASSPTVPDGTQYF
>NA|TRBV15|NA
CATSRDYNEQFF
>TRBJ2-1|TRBV4-1|NA
CASSQDPSLLKGEQFF
>TRBJ2-4|TRBV12-3/TRBV12-4|NA
CATSRAGTKNIQYF
>TRBJ1-5|TRBV12-3/TRBV12-4|NA
CASRGRYNQPQHF
>TRBJ2-4|TRBV15|NA
CATSAHGTPGNIQYF
>TRBJ2-4|TRBV6-6|NA
CASSSTMVGAKNIQYF
>TRBJ2-5|TRBV11-2|NA
CASSLVLAKETQYF
>TRBJ2-5|TRBV20-1|NA
CSARIAREGGETQYF
>TRBJ1-4|TRBV7-2|TRBD1
CASSLGYRGNEKLFF
>TRBJ1-2|TRBV15|NA
CATSSKYRNYGYTF
>TRBJ2-1|TRBV14|NA
CASSQAGTPDNEQFF
>TRBJ2-5|TRBV3-1|NA
CASSQRGFQETQYF
>TRBJ2-3|TRBV11-2|NA
CASSVNVITDTQYF
>NA|TRBV4-2|TRBD2
CASSQEEVAGEAEQFF
>NA|TRBV7-2|NA
CASSRKVQGRTQGDEQFF
>TRBJ1-5|TRBV5-1|NA
CASSLDDQPLQPQHF
>TRBJ1-4|TRBV5-1|NA
CASSLDLTANNEKLFF
>TRBJ1-3|TRBV5-1|NA
CASSLLGARENTIYF
>NA|TRBV27|TRBD1
CASSSWTGVRETQYF
>TRBJ2-7|TRBV5-1|NA
CASSLVGFDIRYEQYF
>TRBJ2-5|TRBV5-6|NA
CASVTFQETQYF
>TRBJ2-5|TRBV7-2|NA
CASSSWTAQETQYF
>TRBJ2-3|TRBV7-7|NA
CASSLLSADTQYF
>TRBJ2-5|TRBV2|NA
CARTYQGGETQYF
>TRBJ1-3|TRBV3-1|TRBD1
CASSQRGTVRSGNTIYF
>TRBJ2-5|TRBV4-3|NA
CASSQDPIAEETQYF
>TRBJ2-2|TRBV29-1|NA
CSVAKLGTGELFF
>TRBJ1-1|TRBV6-5|NA
CASSSLGRNTEAFF
>TRBJ1-1|TRBV15|TRBD1
CATRPGTGLNTEAFF
>TRBJ1-2|TRBV7-8|TRBD1
CASSPRQGLRINGYTF
>TRBJ1-3|TRBV7-8|NA
CASSPTSGSYGNTIYF
>NA|TRBV7-9|NA
CASRDANSYEQYF
>NA|TRBV5-1|TRBD1
CASSREQGEETQYF
>TRBJ1-2|TRBV7-9|TRBD1
CATERYRGYTGYTF
>TRBJ1-3|TRBV7-9|TRBD1
CASSHTGSGQGGSGNTIYF
>TRBJ2-5|TRBV10-3|TRBD1
CAISALLTRGQGETQYF
>TRBJ2-5|TRBV5-1|TRBD2
CASSSFSGGVQETQYF
>TRBJ2-5|TRBV4-3|TRBD2
CASSHTSEETQYF
>TRBJ1-3|TRBV10-2|NA
CASSESSGTSGNTIYF
>TRBJ2-6|TRBV29-1|NA
CSVGSGSGANVLTF
>TRBJ2-5|TRBV19|TRBD1
CASSIAGTGAQETQYF
>TRBJ2-1|TRBV6-2/TRBV6-3|NA
CASSYGLRPLEQFF
>TRBJ2-5|TRBV5-1|TRBD2
CASSPGLEVAKTQYF
>TRBJ2-3|TRBV29-1|NA
CSVGGKYTDTQYF
>TRBJ1-3|TRBV20-1|NA
CSARNSQALTGNTIYF
>TRBJ2-6|TRBV7-9|NA
CASSLGASGANVLTF
>TRBJ2-7|TRBV13|TRBD2
CASSVTGTSAYEQYF
>TRBJ1-4|TRBV7-9|TRBD1
CASSGSDRAEEKLFF
>TRBJ2-7|TRBV4-1|TRBD2
CASSQGPGLAGEQYF
>TRBJ2-5|TRBV4-1|TRBD2
CASALAGDQETQYF